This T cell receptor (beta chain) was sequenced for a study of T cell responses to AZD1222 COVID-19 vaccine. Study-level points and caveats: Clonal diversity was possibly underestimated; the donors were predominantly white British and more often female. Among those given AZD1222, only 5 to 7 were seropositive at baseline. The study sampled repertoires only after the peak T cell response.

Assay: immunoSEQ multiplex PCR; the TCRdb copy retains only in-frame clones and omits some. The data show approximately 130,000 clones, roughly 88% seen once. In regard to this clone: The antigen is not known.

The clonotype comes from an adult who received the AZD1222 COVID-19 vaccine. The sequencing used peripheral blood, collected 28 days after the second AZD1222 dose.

The CDR3 nucleotides are TGTGCCAGCAGTTACGGTTCACATACGAACACTGAAGCTTTCTTT. Translated, it gives CASSYGSHTNTEAFF. The chain combines TRBV6-5 with TRBJ1-1; D unclear. Trimming removed 2 bases at V and 1 base at J, with 11 bases between. CDR3 length equals 15 residues. Germline V lookup: CDR1 MNHEY, CDR2 SVGAGI.